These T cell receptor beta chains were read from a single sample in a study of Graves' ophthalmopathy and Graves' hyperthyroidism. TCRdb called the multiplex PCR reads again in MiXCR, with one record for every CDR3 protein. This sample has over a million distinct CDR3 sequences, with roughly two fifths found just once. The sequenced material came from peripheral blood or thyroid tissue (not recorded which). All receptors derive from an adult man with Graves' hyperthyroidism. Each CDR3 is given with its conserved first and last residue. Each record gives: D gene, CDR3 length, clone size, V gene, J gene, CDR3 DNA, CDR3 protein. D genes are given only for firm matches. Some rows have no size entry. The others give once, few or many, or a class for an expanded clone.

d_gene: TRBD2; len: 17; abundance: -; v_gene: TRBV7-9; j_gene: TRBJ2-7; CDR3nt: TGTGCCAGCAGCTTAGGCGGACTAGCGGGAGGTCAGTACGAGCAGTACTTC; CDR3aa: CASSLGGLAGGQYEQYF
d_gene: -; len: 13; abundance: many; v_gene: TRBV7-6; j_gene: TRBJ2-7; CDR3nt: TGTGCCAGCAGCTTGGAACAGGACTACGAGCAGTACTTC; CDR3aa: CASSLEQDYEQYF
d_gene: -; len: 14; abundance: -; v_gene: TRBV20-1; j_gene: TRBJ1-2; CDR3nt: TGCAGCCAGCTACCCTTCGGGTGGCACTATGGCTACACCTTC; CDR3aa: CSQLPFGWHYGYTF
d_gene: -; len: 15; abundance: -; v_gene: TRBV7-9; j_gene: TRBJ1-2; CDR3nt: TGTGCCAGCACCTCCCGACAGTATCGAGGTTATGGCTACACCTTC; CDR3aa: CASTSRQYRGYGYTF
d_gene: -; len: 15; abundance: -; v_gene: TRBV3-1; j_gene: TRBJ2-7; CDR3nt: TGTGCCAGCAGCCATTTAGGGCAGGCCGCCTACGAGCAGTACTTC; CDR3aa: CASSHLGQAAYEQYF
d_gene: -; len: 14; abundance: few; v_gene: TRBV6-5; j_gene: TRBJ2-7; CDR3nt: TGTGCCAGCACCCCCGAGGGCACTTACTACGAGCAGTACTTC; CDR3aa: CASTPEGTYYEQYF
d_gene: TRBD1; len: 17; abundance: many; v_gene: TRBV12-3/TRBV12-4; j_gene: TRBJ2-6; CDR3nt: TGTGCCAGCAGGCCGGGACAGGGAAACTCTGGGGCCAACGTCCTGACTTTC; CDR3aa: CASRPGQGNSGANVLTF
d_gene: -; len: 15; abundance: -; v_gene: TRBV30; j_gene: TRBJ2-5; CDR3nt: TGTGCCTGGGGCGGTAAGGTGGAGACAGAGGAGACCCAGTACTTC; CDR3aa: CAWGGKVETEETQYF
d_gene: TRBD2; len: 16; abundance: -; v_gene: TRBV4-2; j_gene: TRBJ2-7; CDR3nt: TGTGCCAGCAGCCAGGAATCTAGCGGGAGGGCCTACGAGCAGTACTTC; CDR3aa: CASSQESSGRAYEQYF
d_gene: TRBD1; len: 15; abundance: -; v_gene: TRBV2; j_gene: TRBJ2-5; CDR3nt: TGTGCCAGCATTGAAGCCGGGACAGGGGGAGAGACCCAGTACTTC; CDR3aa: CASIEAGTGGETQYF
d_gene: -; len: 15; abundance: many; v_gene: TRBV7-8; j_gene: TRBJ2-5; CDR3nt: TGTGCCAGCAGCTTAGGAGTCCAGGGTTGGGAGACCCAGTACTTC; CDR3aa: CASSLGVQGWETQYF
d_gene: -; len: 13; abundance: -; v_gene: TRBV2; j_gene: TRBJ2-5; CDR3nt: TGTGCCAGCAGTGAATATAGGGATGAGACCCAGTACTTC; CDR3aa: CASSEYRDETQYF
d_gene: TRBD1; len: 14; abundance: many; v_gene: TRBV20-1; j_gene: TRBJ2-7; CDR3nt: TGCAGTACCGTCCGGGACAGGAGCTCCTACGAGCAGTACTTC; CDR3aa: CSTVRDRSSYEQYF
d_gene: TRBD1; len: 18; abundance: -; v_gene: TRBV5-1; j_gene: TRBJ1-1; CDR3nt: TGCGCCAGCAGCTTGGGGGACAGGGGATTGAGCGGACGCACTGAAGCTTTCTTT; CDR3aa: CASSLGDRGLSGRTEAFF
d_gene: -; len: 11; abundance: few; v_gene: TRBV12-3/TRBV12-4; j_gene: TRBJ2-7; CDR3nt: TGTGCCAGCAGTTCGGTTTCTGAGCAGTACTTC; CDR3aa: CASSSVSEQYF
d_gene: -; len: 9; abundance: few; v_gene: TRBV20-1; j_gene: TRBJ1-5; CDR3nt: TGCAGTGTCGGCGAGACCCAGCATTTT; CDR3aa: CSVGETQHF
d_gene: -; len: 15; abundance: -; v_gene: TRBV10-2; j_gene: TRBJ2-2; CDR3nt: TGCGCCAGCAGTGAGCCAGGGTTTGGCACCGGGGAGCTGTTTTTT; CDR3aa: CASSEPGFGTGELFF
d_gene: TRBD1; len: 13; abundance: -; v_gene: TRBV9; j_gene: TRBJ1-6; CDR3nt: TGTGCCAGCAGCTCAGGGACAGCATCACCCCTCCACTTT; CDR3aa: CASSSGTASPLHF
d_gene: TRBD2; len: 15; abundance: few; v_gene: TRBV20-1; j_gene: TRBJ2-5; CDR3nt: TGCAGTGCTACCGGACTAGCGGGAGCCCCATGGACCCAGTACTTC; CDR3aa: CSATGLAGAPWTQYF
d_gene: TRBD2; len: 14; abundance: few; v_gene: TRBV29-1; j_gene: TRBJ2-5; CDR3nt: TGCAGCGTTGGGATTACTAGCGGGAGGGAGACCCAGTACTTC; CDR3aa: CSVGITSGRETQYF
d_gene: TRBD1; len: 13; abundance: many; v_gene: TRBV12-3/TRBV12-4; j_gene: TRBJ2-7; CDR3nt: TGTGCCAGCAGACCGGGACAGGAGAGCGAGCAGTACTTC; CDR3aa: CASRPGQESEQYF
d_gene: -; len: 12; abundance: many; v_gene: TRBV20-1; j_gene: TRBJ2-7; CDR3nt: TGCAGTGCTTATAGGACTGGCTACGAGCAGTACTTC; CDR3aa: CSAYRTGYEQYF
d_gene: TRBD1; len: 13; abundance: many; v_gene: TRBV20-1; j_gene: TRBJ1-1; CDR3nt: TGCAGTGCTGCCGGATACAGGGGTCCTGAAGCTTTCTTT; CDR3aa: CSAAGYRGPEAFF